This TCR beta chain was observed in a study of blood T cell repertoires in COVID-19. Study-level information: Sample material is recorded as cDNA or gDNA derived from T cells, B-cell-depleted T cells, or PBMCs.

Germline CDR1 and CDR2: MDHEN and SYDVKM. Unmatched junction bases numbered 5, after V lost 6 bases and J lost 0 bases. CDR3 length: 15 residues. Seattle's enrolled individuals joined amid active infection and were then monitored longitudinally. Measured with immunoSEQ multiplex PCR; TCRdb has only the in-frame clones, and not every one. Of 360,000 or so clones in the sample, about nine tenths were seen once. Sequenced input: peripheral blood. The J gene is TRBJ2-4, the V gene TRBV28, with 7 bases that match TRBD1. The source of this sequence is an older woman with COVID-19, enrolled during active disease. This CDR3 is CASRGQLLAKNIQYF. The DNA for the CDR3 is TGTGCCAGCAGGGGACAGCTCCTAGCCAAAAACATTCAGTACTTC.